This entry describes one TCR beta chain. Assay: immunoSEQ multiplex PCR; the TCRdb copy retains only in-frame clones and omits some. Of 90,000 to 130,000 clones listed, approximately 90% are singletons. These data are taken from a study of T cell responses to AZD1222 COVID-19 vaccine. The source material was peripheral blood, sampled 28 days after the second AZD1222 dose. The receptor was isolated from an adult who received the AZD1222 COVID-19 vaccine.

The CDR3: CASSARGENYGYTF. The CDR3 bases are TGTGCCAGCAGCGCGAGGGGGGAGAACTATGGCTACACCTTC. The chain employs TRBV7-9 and TRBJ1-2, with D possibly TRBD1 on 6 matching bases. V lost 5 bases and J 2 bases, leaving 12 bases between the germline ends. Germline V gives CDR1 SEHNR, CDR2 FQNEAQ (reference sequence). This CDR3 has 14 residues.